These 7 T cell receptor beta chains came from one sample sequenced in a study of blood T cell repertoires in COVID-19. Generated by immunoSEQ multiplex PCR, the TCRdb table keeps only in-frame clones and is missing some. The sample holds fewer than 200,000 clones, around 86% seen once. Sequencing input: peripheral blood. The receptor source for this set is a man aged 45 to 65 with active or convalescent COVID-19.

V and J are TRBV4-1 and TRBJ1-2; D is uncertain. Germline CDR1 reads MGHRA; CDR2 reads YSYEKL. CDR3 length: 17 amino acids. Trimming left V 4 bases short and J 4 bases short, with 22 bases between. The CDR3 nucleotides are TGCGCCAGCAGCCCCCCGGCGGGTGGTCTTGTCTCCTATGGCTACACCTTC. It is translated as CASSPPAGGLVSYGYTF.

The CDR3 DNA is TGTGCCAGCAGCCAAAGTGGGCAGGGAAACTATGGCTACACCTTC. The encoded protein is CASSQSGQGNYGYTF. This rearrangement joins TRBV3-1 (or the pseudogene TRBV3-2) to TRBJ1-2, with D possibly being TRBD1 (5 bases). The CDR3 runs to 15 residues. In germline, CDR1 is LGHDT, CDR2 YNNKEL (reference sequence). V was cut by 2 bases and J by 2 bases, with 12 bases left in between.

J is TRBJ1-4 and V is TRBV6-5, with 7 bases that match TRBD1. The germline CDR1 and CDR2 sequences are MNHEY and SVGAGI. J lost 5 bases, V lost 7 bases, and 7 bases had no gene match. The CDR3 is 14 amino acids. Written as DNA, the CDR3 is TGTGCCAGCACCTTACAGGGGAGAAATGAAAAACTGTTTTTT. Its translation is CASTLQGRNEKLFF.

The rearrangement uses TRBV6-6 and TRBJ2-7; D not resolved. Germline CDR1 and CDR2: MNHNY and SVGAGI (reference sequence). The CDR3 contains 13 residues. V gave up 8 bases and J gave up 0 bases, with 11 bases separating them. The CDR3 spells CASLDNVSYEQYF. The CDR3 coding sequence is TGTGCCAGCCTAGATAACGTCTCCTACGAGCAGTACTTC.

V is TRBV27 and J is TRBJ1-5; TRBD1 matches at 11 bases. Germline loops: CDR1 MNHEY, CDR2 SMNVEV (reference sequence). Losses at the gene ends were 4 bases for V and 6 bases for J; bases not matched to a gene: 8. The CDR3 has 16 residues. The CDR3 region has the DNA TGTGCCAGCAGTTATAGGGGGACAGGGGGAGGTCAGCCCCAGCATTTT. As protein: CASSYRGTGGGQPQHF.

The chain employs TRBV6-5 and TRBJ1-2, with D perhaps matching TRBD1 (6 bases). Germline V lookup: CDR1 MNHEY, CDR2 SVGAGI. V was shortened by 6 bases and J by 3 bases, with 11 bases between the two germline ends. The CDR3 runs 13 residues. DNA of the CDR3: TGTGCCAGCAGCGCGGGGGCCGACTATGGCTACACCTTC. Its protein product is CASSAGADYGYTF.

The rearrangement uses TRBV11-2 and TRBJ2-3; 13 bases are shared with TRBD2. V lost 3 bases to trimming and J lost 5 bases; unmatched junction nucleotides: 8. The germline V gene has CDR1 SGHAT and CDR2 FQNNGV. CDR3 length: 17 residues. CDR3 region: CASSFSGLAGYQDTQYF. In DNA, the CDR3 is TGTGCCAGCAGCTTCTCGGGACTAGCGGGATATCAAGATACGCAGTATTTT. Full variable domain (outside the CDR3, taken from reference TRBV11-2 and TRBJ2-3): EAGVAQSPRYKIIEKRQSVAFWCNPISGHATLYWYQQILGQGPKLLIQFQNNGVVDDSQLPKDRFSAERLKGVDSTLKIQPAKLEDSAVYLCASSFSGLAGYQDTQYFGPGTRLTVL.